This T cell receptor (beta chain) was found in a study of early stage breast cancer tumors. Study details: Average read coverage per sample was roughly 9.3-fold. Study results and caveats: Most shared enriched TCRB sequences were commonly generated ones.

There are 15 residues in the CDR3. Germline lookup yields CDR1 MNHEY and CDR2 SMNVEV (reference sequence). The ends were cut back, 4 bases at V and 5 bases at J, with 15 bases in the middle. Of note for this clone: Its antigen is currently unknown.

Sequencing was performed with immunoSEQ multiplex PCR; in TCRdb, only in-frame clones are kept and a portion is missing. Among approximately 48,000 clones listed, about 90% were seen once. Sequences were obtained from blood. The receptor was isolated from a person aged 65 to 79 with breast cancer. The V call is TRBV27, the J call TRBJ2-1; D is unclear. The CDR3 spells CASSYSFAPDNEQFF. The CDR3 coding sequence is TGTGCCAGCAGTTACTCCTTTGCGCCGGACAATGAGCAGTTCTTC.